A selection of T cell receptor beta chains follows, all from one sample in a study of cytomegalovirus exposure and HLA in healthy donors. Repertoires were generated with immunoSEQ multiplex PCR, while TCRdb's copy carries only in-frame clones and drops some. The table includes 250,000 to 400,000 clones, approximately 86% detected once. Sequencing input: PBMCs. These receptors were taken from a young man in good health and CMV-seronegative. Both conserved end residues are part of each CDR3. D genes are given only for firm matches. Part of the rows lack a size; the others show once, few, many or a class for expanded clones.

v_gene	d_gene	abundance	j_gene	CDR3nt	CDR3aa
TRBV21-1	-	-	TRBJ2-3	TGTGCCAGCAGCAAAATACTGGGCACCGATACGCAGTATTTT	CASSKILGTDTQYF
TRBV11-3	-	-	TRBJ2-3	TGTGCCAGCAGCTTAAACCCAGGGGATACGCAGTATTTT	CASSLNPGDTQYF
TRBV16	-	-	TRBJ2-5	TGTGCCAGCAGCCAATCCGGCGGGGTTTGGGAGACCCAGTACTTC	CASSQSGGVWETQYF
TRBV7-8	TRBD1	-	TRBJ2-1	TGTGCCAGCAGCTCCCCCCAGGACAGGGGTCCCTACAATGAGCAGTTCTTC	CASSSPQDRGPYNEQFF
TRBV7-8	TRBD2	-	TRBJ2-7	TGTGCCAGCAGCCAACTAGCGGGGTTTTTCTACGAGCAGTACTTC	CASSQLAGFFYEQYF
TRBV4-1	TRBD1	-	TRBJ1-3	TGCGCCAGCAGCGGATTACAGGGGTCCTCTGGAAACACCATATATTTT	CASSGLQGSSGNTIYF
TRBV9	TRBD1	once	TRBJ2-7	TGTGCCAGCAGCGGAGACGATCGGGACAGGGCCGTTTACTACGAGCAGTACTTC	CASSGDDRDRAVYYEQYF
TRBV6-5	TRBD2	-	TRBJ2-5	TGTGCCAGCACGAGACTAGCGGAAGAGACCCAGTACTTC	CASTRLAEETQYF
TRBV15	-	many	TRBJ2-3	TGTGCCACCAGCAGAGGGGTACAGGACACAGATACGCAGTATTTT	CATSRGVQDTDTQYF
TRBV5-1	-	-	TRBJ1-1	TGCGCCAGCACACAGAACACTGAAGCTTTCTTT	CASTQNTEAFF
TRBV15	TRBD1	-	TRBJ2-4	TGTGCCACCAGCAGAGATCTGGGACAGGGTGCACCGGGGTACTTC	CATSRDLGQGAPGYF
TRBV5-1	TRBD1	-	TRBJ1-1	TGCGCCAGCATGAGGCTTGGTGGGGTCGACAGGGGACAGGCTGAAGCTTTCTTT	CASMRLGGVDRGQAEAFF
TRBV5-8	-	-	TRBJ2-7	TGTGCCAGCAGCTTGTCGGGGGAGCAGTACTTC	CASSLSGEQYF
TRBV10-1	-	-	TRBJ2-5	TGCGCCAGCAGCCGAGAGGTCCAAGAGACCCAGTACTTC	CASSREVQETQYF
TRBV5-1	-	-	TRBJ1-1	TGCGCCAGCAGCGCGACAGGGAACACTGAAGCTTTCTTT	CASSATGNTEAFF
TRBV5-1	TRBD2	-	TRBJ2-3	TGCGCCAGCAGCATTAGCGGGGGGTCTGTCAGCACAGATACGCAGTATTTT	CASSISGGSVSTDTQYF
TRBV29-1	-	-	TRBJ1-2	TGCAGCGTTGAAGCGGAGGCAGCCTATGGCTACACCTTC	CSVEAEAAYGYTF
TRBV6-1	-	-	TRBJ1-5	TGTGCCAGCGGGCGTTCCGTGACAAACTATCAGCCCCAGCATTTT	CASGRSVTNYQPQHF
TRBV5-1	TRBD2	-	TRBJ2-1	TGCGCCAGCAATCCGGGACTAGACTACAATGAGCAGTTCTTC	CASNPGLDYNEQFF
TRBV6-1	TRBD1	-	TRBJ2-1	TGTGCCAGCAGTTCGGACAGGGGGCTCTACAATGAGCAGTTCTTC	CASSSDRGLYNEQFF
TRBV5-1	-	-	TRBJ2-6	TGCGCCAGCAGCTTATCGACAGGTAACTCTGGGGCCAACGTCCTGACTTTC	CASSLSTGNSGANVLTF
TRBV7-9	-	-	TRBJ1-4	TGTGCCAGCAGCTCCCATTTACCCGCGGATGAAAAACTGTTTTTT	CASSSHLPADEKLFF
TRBV4-3	-	-	TRBJ1-4	TGCGCCAGCAGCCAAGCCAGGCTCAATGAAAAACTGTTTTTT	CASSQARLNEKLFF
TRBV13	-	-	TRBJ1-1	TGTGCCAGCAGGCGCGGGGAAGCGGGGAGCACTGAAGCTTTCTTT	CASRRGEAGSTEAFF
TRBV29-1	-	-	TRBJ2-1	TGCAGCGTTGAGGGAGTCCGTTTATACAATGAGCAGTTCTTC	CSVEGVRLYNEQFF
TRBV29-1	-	-	TRBJ1-1	TGCAGCGTTGCCGATTCGGCTGAAGCTTTCTTT	CSVADSAEAFF
TRBV18	-	-	TRBJ2-3	TGTGCCAGCTCACCCGAGACAGGTACAGATACGCAGTATTTT	CASSPETGTDTQYF
TRBV10-3	-	-	TRBJ2-7	TGTGCCAGCAGTCTGACTAGTAGCGCCTACGAGCAGTACTTC	CASSLTSSAYEQYF
TRBV7-8	TRBD2	-	TRBJ2-2	TGTGCCAGCAGCTTTGTAGCGGGGGGGCTTGAGACCGGGGAGCTGTTTTTT	CASSFVAGGLETGELFF
TRBV4-2	-	-	TRBJ2-3	TGTGCCAGCAGCCAAGAAAGGGGGGGCGTTGATACGCAGTATTTT	CASSQERGGVDTQYF
TRBV7-2	-	-	TRBJ2-7	TGTGCCAGCAGCTCCGTTACTAAGGAAGAGCAGTACTTC	CASSSVTKEEQYF
TRBV5-1	TRBD2	once	TRBJ2-1	TGCGCCAGCAGCGCCCTAGCGGGACCTTACAATGAGCAGTTCTTC	CASSALAGPYNEQFF
TRBV5-4	-	-	TRBJ1-4	TGTGCCAGCAGCTTGGGTCGAGCAACTAATGAAAAACTGTTTTTT	CASSLGRATNEKLFF
TRBV11-2	-	-	TRBJ1-1	TGTGCCAGCAGCTTAGGGGCACTGGCGGGAGTAGCTTTCTTT	CASSLGALAGVAFF
TRBV6-5	-	-	TRBJ1-3	TGTGCCAGCAGCCCACAGGACTCTGGAAACACCATATATTTT	CASSPQDSGNTIYF
TRBV6-6	-	-	TRBJ1-2	TGTGCCAGCAGTTACGACGGGGGCTACACCTTC	CASSYDGGYTF
TRBV6-5	TRBD1	-	TRBJ2-1	TGTGCCAGCAGTTCCGACAGGGGTGACAATAATGAGCAGTTCTTC	CASSSDRGDNNEQFF
TRBV12-5	-	few	TRBJ1-6	TGTGCTAGTGGGGCGGGGGGAAGCAATTCACCCCTCCACTTT	CASGAGGSNSPLHF
TRBV4-2	TRBD1	-	TRBJ1-1	TGTGCCAGCAGCCAAGAACAGGGGGCAGACACTGAAGCTTTCTTT	CASSQEQGADTEAFF
TRBV7-9	-	-	TRBJ2-5	TGTGCCAGCAAAACAGGAGTCCAAGAGACCCAGTACTTC	CASKTGVQETQYF
TRBV6-5	TRBD1	-	TRBJ2-7	TGTGCCAGCAGTATATCCGGGACAGGGGGCTACGAGCAGTACTTC	CASSISGTGGYEQYF
TRBV27	-	-	TRBJ1-5	TGTGCCAGCAGTTCCGGACAGATCAATCAGCCCCAGCATTTT	CASSSGQINQPQHF
TRBV6-5	-	-	TRBJ1-6	TGTGCCAGCAGTTACTCGGGACTGGGTAATTCACCCCTCCACTTT	CASSYSGLGNSPLHF
TRBV28	-	-	TRBJ2-1	TGTGCCAGCAGTCTAACCGGAACACCGGGACTCCTCTTCTTC	CASSLTGTPGLLFF
TRBV5-1	-	-	TRBJ1-2	TGCGCCAGCAGCTTGGCGGGCAGGGCCTCTGATAACTATGGCTACACCTTC	CASSLAGRASDNYGYTF
TRBV27	-	once	TRBJ1-2	TGTGCCAGCAGTTTATTAGGGGGGGCGGAGGTTGGCTACACCTTC	CASSLLGGAEVGYTF
TRBV13	-	-	TRBJ2-2	TGTGCCAGCAGCTTAACGGGAAACACCGGGGAGCTGTTTTTT	CASSLTGNTGELFF
TRBV7-9	-	-	TRBJ1-2	TGTGCCAGCAGCCCGTCCAGGGCTTATGGCTACACCTTC	CASSPSRAYGYTF
TRBV5-1	-	once	TRBJ2-2	TGCGCCAGCAGCCCCAGGGGTCCGAACACCGGGGAGCTGTTTTTT	CASSPRGPNTGELFF
TRBV29-1	TRBD1	-	TRBJ1-6	TGCAGCGTTGGACAGGGAAGCTCACCCCTCCACTTT	CSVGQGSSPLHF
TRBV4-1	-	-	TRBJ2-2	TGCGCCAGCAGCCAAGAGACAGGAGGATCGAACACCGGGGAGCTGTTTTTT	CASSQETGGSNTGELFF
TRBV7-9	-	-	TRBJ2-1	TGTGCCAGCAGCCTAGAAGGACAGCCTTTCTACAATGAGCAGTTCTTC	CASSLEGQPFYNEQFF
TRBV10-3	TRBD1	-	TRBJ1-2	TGTGCCATCAGTGAGCCCGGGACAGCTAACTATGGCTACACCTTC	CAISEPGTANYGYTF
TRBV7-9	TRBD1	-	TRBJ2-1	TGTGCCAGCAGCGGGACAGGGGAAAAGTTCTTC	CASSGTGEKFF
TRBV11-3	TRBD2	-	TRBJ2-3	TGTGCCAGCAGCCCCTCTAGCGGGGGAGCCCAGGGAGATACGCAGTATTTT	CASSPSSGGAQGDTQYF